The 27 T cell receptor beta chains below come from one sample, sequenced in a study of cytomegalovirus exposure and HLA in healthy donors. The PCR made use of 60 Vbeta and 13 Jbeta primers. Profiled with immunoSEQ multiplex PCR; TCRdb holds only in-frame clones, not every one. The data hold roughly 80,000 clones, with around 66% observed a single time. Sample: PBMCs. Source of these receptors: a man aged 55 to 70 in good health and CMV-seropositive.

V gene TRBV7-9 combines with J gene TRBJ2-5; 8 bases are shared with TRBD1. The V segment lost 3 bases and the J segment 3 bases; nucleotides outside the gene matches: 3. Germline V CDR1 and CDR2: SEHNR, FQNEAQ (reference sequence). This CDR3 has 14 residues. The CDR3 spells CASSFADREETQYF. CDR3 bases: TGTGCCAGCAGCTTCGCGGACAGGGAAGAGACCCAGTACTTC.

This clone was picked up a small number of times. A read error may produce the germline difference seen at one junction end. V and J are TRBV11-2 and TRBJ1-2; tentative D call: TRBD1 (5 bases). This CDR3 spans 14 amino acids. The V gene's germline CDR1 is SGHAT and CDR2 FQNNGV. The CDR3 protein is CASSLPSGGRGYTF. For the CDR3, the DNA is TGTGCCAGCAGCCTACCATCCGGGGGAAGGGGCTACACCTTT.

The chain carries TRBV7-6 and TRBJ2-3, with D possibly being TRBD1 (6 bases). The length of the CDR3 is 14 residues. Trimming stripped 5 bases from V and 1 base from J, with 10 bases between. Germline V lookup: CDR1 SGHVS, CDR2 FNYEAQ. The CDR3 DNA sequence: TGTGCCAGCAGCCCATGGACAGGCACAGATACGCAGTATTTT. As protein: CASSPWTGTDTQYF.

J is TRBJ1-3 and V is TRBV6-1; 8 bases match TRBD1. Trimming cost V 5 bases and J 4 bases; bases outside gene matches: 4. The germline gives CDR1 MNHNS, CDR2 SASEGT. The CDR3 has 14 residues. The CDR3 region is CASSHRGTGNTIYF. The CDR3 nucleotides read TGTGCCAGCAGTCACAGGGGGACGGGAAACACCATATATTTT.

In its sample, this clone was seen a few times. The chain uses TRBV6-5 and TRBJ2-1; no clear D gene. In germline, CDR1 is MNHEY, CDR2 SVGAGI. CDR3 size: 12 residues. Trimming stripped 4 bases from V and 9 bases from J, with 10 bases between. The CDR3 sequence is CASSSSGGEQFF. The DNA for the CDR3 is TGTGCCAGCAGTTCTAGTGGCGGTGAGCAGTTCTTC.

The chain combines TRBV6-6 with TRBJ1-3; perhaps TRBD1 as D (6 bases). The CDR3 runs 16 residues. Trimming left V 6 bases short and J 9 bases short, with 24 bases between. Germline CDR1 and CDR2: MNHNY and SVGAGI (reference sequence). CDR3 DNA: TGTGCCAGCAGGGCCCTGACGGCAGGGGCTGCTGGCACCATATATTTT. Translating it yields CASRALTAGAAGTIYF.

The chain is built from TRBV6-6 and TRBJ1-5; 9 bases are a match to TRBD1. The CDR3 consists of 15 residues. In germline, CDR1 is MNHNY, CDR2 SVGAGI (reference sequence). V shed 6 bases and J 7 bases; nucleotides not matched to a gene: 10. The CDR3 sequence: CASSRVGGQGQPQHF. Here the CDR3 DNA reads TGTGCCAGCAGCCGTGTAGGGGGACAGGGACAGCCCCAGCATTTT.

V gene TRBV4-1 combines with J gene TRBJ2-1, with 14 positions matching TRBD2. The CDR3 runs 20 residues. Germline V CDR1 and CDR2: MGHRA, YSYEKL. V dropped 3 bases and J dropped 5; count of bases not matched to a gene: 15. The CDR3 here is CASSHRLRLAGGPKHNEQFF. CDR3 bases: TGCGCCAGCAGCCACCGGTTGAGACTAGCGGGAGGGCCTAAGCACAATGAGCAGTTCTTC.

V gene TRBV10-1 combines with J gene TRBJ2-2, with a tentative D call TRBD1 (5 bases). V lost 1 base, J lost 5 bases, and 14 bases lay in between. Germline lookup yields CDR1 WNHNN and CDR2 SYGVQD (reference sequence). The CDR3 spans 16 residues. The CDR3 region is CASSEFPQGGTGELFF. The CDR3 DNA reads TGCGCCAGCAGTGAGTTCCCCCAGGGTGGGACCGGGGAGCTGTTTTTT.

The V and J genes are TRBV7-9 and TRBJ1-2; possible D gene TRBD1, 6 bases. Trimming left V 5 bases short and J 8 bases short, with 21 bases between. Germline V CDR1 and CDR2: SEHNR, FQNEAQ (reference sequence). This CDR3 is built from 15 residues. CDR3 amino acids: CASSLRGEGVRGYTF. As DNA, the CDR3 is TGTGCCAGCAGCCTTCGAGGGGAGGGGGTGAGGGGCTACACCTTC.

The chain employs TRBV5-6 and TRBJ2-5; D not certain. The CDR3 runs 13 residues. V was cut by 2 bases and J by 3 bases, with 8 bases left in between. From germline, CDR1 is SGHDT and CDR2 YYEEEE. DNA of the CDR3: TGTGCCAGCAGCTTAGACACTGAAGAGACCCAGTACTTC. As protein: CASSLDTEETQYF.

The chain recombines TRBV30 with TRBJ2-7; 9 bases are a match to TRBD1. The CDR3 runs 12 residues. V lost 5 bases, J lost 2 bases, and 1 base stayed unmatched. CDR1 and CDR2 (germline): GTSNPN, SVGIG (reference sequence). The CDR3 loop is CAWGDRAYEQYF. The DNA for the CDR3 is TGTGCCTGGGGGGACAGGGCCTACGAGCAGTACTTC.

This chain links TRBV19 with TRBJ1-4, with D possibly being TRBD1 (6 bases). The V and J ends lost 5 bases and 4 bases respectively, with 14 bases between them. Germline CDR1 and CDR2: LNHDA and SQIVND (reference sequence). This CDR3 is 15 amino acids long. The CDR3 sequence is CASSPDRMLNEKLFF. The CDR3 DNA is TGTGCCAGTAGTCCAGACAGGATGCTTAATGAAAAACTGTTTTTT.

The chain employs TRBV5-1 and TRBJ2-5; no reliable D call. The V gene lost 7 bases and the J gene lost 4 bases, with 17 bases spanning the gap. The CDR3 is 14 amino acids. Germline-derived CDR1 and CDR2 are SGHRS and YFSETQ. The CDR3: CASASGAGLETQYF. CDR3 DNA sequence: TGCGCCAGCGCCTCTGGAGCTGGTTTAGAGACCCAGTACTTC.

A note on this clone: This sample includes further DNA sequences coding for the same CDR3. The CDR3 is CASSLGLAGYNEQFF. CDR3 in DNA: TGTGCCAGCAGTCTCGGGCTAGCGGGCTACAATGAGCAGTTCTTC. The chain carries TRBV5-5 and TRBJ2-1, with 8 bases fitting TRBD2. The CDR3 consists of 15 residues. V lost 5 bases and J lost 3; bases outside the gene matches: 7. Germline CDR1 SGHKS, CDR2 YYEKEE (reference sequence).

Only one count was recorded for this clone. The chain is built from TRBV11-2 and TRBJ2-5; 8 bases map to TRBD1. This CDR3 comprises 14 residues. J lost 2 bases, V lost 3 bases, and 2 bases had no gene match. CDR1 SGHAT and CDR2 FQNNGV come from the germline V gene. DNA for the CDR3: TGTGCCAGCAGCTTGGACAGGGAACAAGAGACCCAGTACTTC. Translating it yields CASSLDREQETQYF.

Remarks on this clone: The sample contains more than one DNA sequence encoding this CDR3. The rearrangement links TRBV7-2 to TRBJ1-5; no definite D call. Germline lookup yields CDR1 SGHTA and CDR2 FQGNSA. V was trimmed by 2 bases and J by 5 bases, leaving 7 bases between them. This CDR3 has 13 residues. The CDR3 DNA is TGTGCCAGCAGCTTATGGAGGGATCAGCCCCAGCATTTT. It codes for CASSLWRDQPQHF. The whole variable domain, filled in from reference TRBV7-2 and TRBJ1-5, reads GAGVSQSPSNKVTEKGKDVELRCDPISGHTALYWYRQSLGQGLEFLIYFQGNSAPDKSGLPSDRFSAERTGGSVSTLTIQRTQQEDSAVYLCASSLWRDQPQHFGDGTRLSIL.

V usage is TRBV27 and J usage is TRBJ1-6; D remains unclear. The CDR3 runs 13 residues. Germline V lookup: CDR1 MNHEY, CDR2 SMNVEV (reference sequence). V lost 4 bases and J lost 8, with 9 bases in between. The chain's CDR3 is CASSWRDYSPLHF. CDR3 in DNA: TGTGCCAGCAGTTGGAGAGACTATTCACCCCTCCACTTT.

The gene calls are TRBV7-6 and TRBJ2-7; 7 positions agree with TRBD1. Unmatched junction bases numbered 2, after V lost 0 bases and J lost 3 bases. CDR1 and CDR2 from the germline V gene are SGHVS and FNYEAQ. The CDR3 length is 14 residues. The CDR3 region is CASSLAWDSYEQYF. The CDR3 coding sequence is TGTGCCAGCAGCTTAGCCTGGGACAGCTACGAGCAGTACTTC.

V usage is TRBV12-2 and J usage is TRBJ2-5; TRBD2, the table's D call, lacks a check against the DNA. TRBV12-2 is given as a pseudogene. The CDR3 is made up of 16 amino acids. The CDR3: CASRLDSGEWVETQYF. CDR3 in DNA: TGTGCAAGTCGCTTAGATAGCGGGGAATGGGTAGAGACCCAGTACTTC.

This chain joins TRBV6-5 and TRBJ2-1; D is possibly TRBD2 (6 bases). The CDR3 sequence is 15 residues long. Trimming took 5 bases from V and 0 from J, leaving 11 bases between them. Germline values: CDR1 MNHEY, CDR2 SVGAGI. The CDR3 loop reads CASSPGLSSYNEQFF. The CDR3, as DNA: TGTGCCAGCAGTCCGGGACTTAGCTCCTACAATGAGCAGTTCTTC.

This clone was counted a single time. V gene TRBV6-6 combines with J gene TRBJ1-4; 7 bases align to TRBD1. This CDR3 region has 15 residues. Germline loops: CDR1 MNHNY, CDR2 SVGAGI (reference sequence). With 7 bases clipped from V and 3 bases from J, the junction kept 8 bases outside the gene matches. The CDR3 DNA sequence: TGTGCCAGCACCCAACGACAGGGTGCTAATGAAAAACTGTTTTTT. Translated, it gives CASTQRQGANEKLFF.

The rearrangement links TRBV19 to TRBJ1-5, with TRBD1 identical over 9 bases. V trimming: 3 bases; J trimming: 6 bases; junction bases outside the gene matches: 6. In germline, CDR1 is LNHDA, CDR2 SQIVND (reference sequence). This CDR3 is 15 amino acids long. The CDR3 reads CASSIRDRVTQPQHF. CDR3 nucleotide sequence: TGTGCCAGTAGTATTAGGGACAGGGTTACTCAGCCCCAGCATTTT.

The V call is TRBV4-2, the J call TRBJ1-2; no clear D gene. V gave up 0 bases and J gave up 2 bases, with 4 bases separating them. Germline CDR1 is LGHNA and CDR2 is YNFKEQ. This CDR3 has 13 residues. CDR3 protein: CASSQEGNYGYTF. Written as DNA, the CDR3 is TGTGCCAGCAGCCAAGAGGGCAACTATGGCTACACCTTC.

This chain joins TRBV19 and TRBJ1-1; D ambiguous. Trimming removed 5 bases from V and 1 base from J, with 14 bases in between. Germline V CDR1 and CDR2: LNHDA, SQIVND (reference sequence). The CDR3 spans 15 residues. The CDR3 is CASSRAYTENTEAFF. The CDR3 DNA reads TGTGCCAGTAGTCGCGCGTATACCGAGAACACTGAAGCTTTCTTT.

The rearrangement joins TRBV7-2 to TRBJ2-7; 7 bases map to TRBD1. Per the germline V gene, CDR1 is SGHTA and CDR2 is FQGNSA. The CDR3 is 15 residues long. Unmatched junction bases numbered 10, after V lost 5 bases and J lost 3 bases. CDR3 DNA sequence: TGTGCCAGCAGCCCAACCGGGACAGTGAACTACGAGCAGTACTTC. Protein product: CASSPTGTVNYEQYF.

This chain joins TRBV27 and TRBJ2-7; D perhaps matches TRBD1 (6 bases). V gave up 6 bases and J gave up 3 bases, with 18 bases separating them. Germline CDR1 and CDR2: MNHEY and SMNVEV (reference sequence). This CDR3 contains 15 residues. The CDR3 DNA is TGTGCCAGCAGCTATAACAGGGCTGCATTCTACGAGCAGTACTTC. It yields the protein CASSYNRAAFYEQYF.